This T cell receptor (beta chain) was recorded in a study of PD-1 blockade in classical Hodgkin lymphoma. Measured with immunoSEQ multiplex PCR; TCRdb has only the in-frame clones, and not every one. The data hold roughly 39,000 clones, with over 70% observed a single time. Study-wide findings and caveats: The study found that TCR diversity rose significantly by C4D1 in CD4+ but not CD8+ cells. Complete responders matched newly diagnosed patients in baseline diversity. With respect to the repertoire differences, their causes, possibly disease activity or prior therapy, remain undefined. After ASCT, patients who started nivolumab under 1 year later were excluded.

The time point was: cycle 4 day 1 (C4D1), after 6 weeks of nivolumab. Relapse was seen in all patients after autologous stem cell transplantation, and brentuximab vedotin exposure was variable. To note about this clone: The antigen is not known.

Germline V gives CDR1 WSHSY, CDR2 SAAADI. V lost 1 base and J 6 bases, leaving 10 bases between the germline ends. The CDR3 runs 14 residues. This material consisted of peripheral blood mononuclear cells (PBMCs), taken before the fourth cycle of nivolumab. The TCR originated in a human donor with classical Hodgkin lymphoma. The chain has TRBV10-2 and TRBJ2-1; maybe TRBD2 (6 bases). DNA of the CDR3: TGCGCCAGCAGTGAGTTGGGACTCCTCAATGAGCAGTTCTTC. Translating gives CASSELGLLNEQFF.